The 16 T cell receptor beta chains below were found in one sample sequenced in a study of blood T cells in healthy people across ages. Then a second PCR, running roughly 7 to 12 cycles, was carried out with a sample-barcoded 5' primer and a J-beta primer mix. Via MiXCR, TCRdb re-called the 5' RACE reads, giving one row per CDR3 protein. The sample consists of about 1.1 million distinct CDR3 sequences, around two fifths of them appearing once. The sample comprised blood. Source of these receptors: a man aged 18-30 years in good health.

The chain uses TRBV9 and TRBJ2-1; D is unclear. V was shortened by 0 bases and J by 0 bases, with 7 bases between the two germline ends. This CDR3 has 15 amino acids. The V gene's germline CDR1 is SGDLS and CDR2 YYNGEE. The CDR3 DNA reads TGTGCCAGCAGCGTAGCAGAGCTCTCCTACAATGAGCAGTTCTTC. Protein sequence: CASSVAELSYNEQFF.

The rearrangement uses TRBV27 and TRBJ2-7, with 8 bases fitting TRBD1. The CDR3 totals 15 residues. Germline assignment: CDR1 MNHEY and CDR2 SMNVEV (reference sequence). After removal of 3 bases from V and 2 bases from J, the junction contained 6 bases not matched to a gene. The DNA for the CDR3 is TGTGCCAGCAGTTTTCGGGACAGGCCTCCCTACGAGCAGTACTTC. Amino acid sequence: CASSFRDRPPYEQYF.

This chain links TRBV7-2 with TRBJ2-6; TRBD1 agrees at 7 bases. V shed 5 bases and J 0 bases; nucleotides not matched to a gene: 10. Germline V CDR1 and CDR2: SGHTA, FQGNSA. This CDR3 has 18 amino acids. The CDR3 sequence is CASSRWDRIVSGANVLTF. The CDR3, as DNA: TGTGCCAGCAGCCGGTGGGACAGAATAGTCTCTGGGGCCAACGTCCTGACTTTC.

The V and J genes are TRBV7-2 and TRBJ2-1; 10 positions match TRBD2. The end of the DNA fits TRBJ2-7 better, so the J call may be wrong. Germline V CDR1 and CDR2: SGHTA, FQGNSA. The CDR3 runs 15 residues. The CDR3 DNA sequence: TGTGCCAGCAGCTTAGCTAGCGGGGGGAACAATGAGCAGTACTTC. It encodes CASSLASGGNNEQYF.

This clonotype was seen a handful of times. This rearrangement joins TRBV9 to TRBJ2-3; D ambiguous. CDR1 and CDR2 from the germline V gene are SGDLS and YYNGEE. This CDR3 is built from 15 residues. The ends were cut back, 0 bases at V and 3 bases at J, with 11 bases in the middle. The CDR3 sequence: CASSVVGIETDTQYF. The DNA for the CDR3 is TGTGCCAGCAGCGTAGTAGGTATCGAGACAGATACGCAGTATTTT.

This clonotype was observed a handful of times. J is TRBJ1-1 and V is TRBV9; D gene uncertain. The CDR3 runs to 16 residues. Germline-derived CDR1 and CDR2 are SGDLS and YYNGEE. V was trimmed by 0 bases and J by 4 bases, leaving 16 bases between them. The chain's CDR3 is CASSVGVREEATEAFF. CDR3 coding DNA: TGTGCCAGCAGCGTAGGGGTGCGGGAGGAGGCCACTGAAGCTTTCTTT. The variable domain in full, completed from reference TRBV9 and TRBJ1-1, reads DSGVTQTPKHLITATGQRVTLRCSPRSGDLSVYWYQQSLDQGLQFLIQYYNGEERAKGNILERFSAQQFPDLHSELNLSSLELGDSALYFCASSVGVREEATEAFFGQGTRLTVV.

This clonotype has just a few counts. The rearrangement uses TRBV10-3 and TRBJ1-2; D ambiguous. The germline CDR1 and CDR2 sequences are ENHRY and SYGVKD. V was pared by 0 bases and J by 4 bases, with 12 bases between. The CDR3 runs 15 residues. Written as DNA, the CDR3 is TGTGCCATCAGTGAGTCGAAAGGCGGACCCTATGGCTACACCTTC. This codes for CAISESKGGPYGYTF.

The chain recombines TRBV6-2 or TRBV6-3 with TRBJ2-5; D possibly corresponds to TRBD1 (5 bases). This CDR3 has 15 residues. V lost 1 base and J 1 base, leaving 10 bases between the germline ends. Per the germline V gene, CDR1 is MNHEY and CDR2 is SVGEGT. CDR3 loop: CASSYFSRAQETQYF. CDR3 bases: TGTGCCAGCAGTTACTTCTCCAGGGCCCAAGAGACCCAGTACTTC.

This clonotype was counted between two and nine times. The rearrangement links TRBV19 to TRBJ2-7, with TRBD1 matching over 8 bases. In germline, CDR1 is LNHDA, CDR2 SQIVND (reference sequence). This CDR3 contains 15 residues. V gave up 5 bases and J gave up 0 bases; unmatched junction bases: 6. The CDR3 here is CASSVSGQGSYEQYF. CDR3 DNA sequence: TGTGCCAGTAGTGTTAGTGGACAGGGCTCCTACGAGCAGTACTTC.

The chain couples TRBV30 to TRBJ2-2; D perhaps matches TRBD1 (7 bases). The CDR3 extends over 17 amino acids. V was shortened by 1 base and J by 1 base, with 16 bases between the two germline ends. Germline CDR1 GTSNPN, CDR2 SVGIG (reference sequence). CDR3 bases: TGTGCCTGGAGTGACACCAGGGGGGTGGAGAACACCGGGGAGCTGTTTTTT. This encodes CAWSDTRGVENTGELFF.

This sequence joins TRBV2 and TRBJ2-3; D gene ambiguous. The V gene's germline CDR1 is SNHLY and CDR2 FYNNEI. The CDR3 length is 13 residues. Trimming left V 8 bases short and J 2 bases short, with 11 bases between. CDR3 DNA: TGTGCCAGCTCTACAGTACCCACAGATACGCAGTATTTT. Its translation: CASSTVPTDTQYF.

The V call is TRBV6-2 or TRBV6-3, the J call TRBJ2-4, with D perhaps TRBD2 (6 bases). Germline assignment: CDR1 MNHEY and CDR2 SVGEGT. Trimming cost V 2 bases and J 3 bases, with 14 bases left between them. This CDR3 contains 16 residues. The CDR3 DNA reads TGTGCCAGCAGTTACGTCTCCGCGGGGAACAAAAACATTCAGTACTTC. Translated, it gives CASSYVSAGNKNIQYF.

The chain links TRBV5-5 to TRBJ1-2, with no clear D. CDR3 size: 13 residues. Deletions cut 5 bases from V and 6 bases from J, with 14 bases between. Germline V gives CDR1 SGHKS, CDR2 YYEKEE (reference sequence). In DNA form, the CDR3 reads TGTGCCAGCAGTTACCCCCAAGGGAATGGCTACACCTTC. Translation gives CASSYPQGNGYTF.

The sample holds many counts of this clonotype. V gene TRBV4-2 combines with J gene TRBJ2-1; D is undetermined. The V end lost 4 bases, the J end lost 9 bases, and 7 bases lay between the germline ends. CDR1 is LGHNA and CDR2 is YNFKEQ in the germline V gene. The length of the CDR3 is 11 residues. For the CDR3, the DNA is TGTGCCAGCAGCCTCCGAGTTGAGCAGTTCTTC. It translates to CASSLRVEQFF.

The chain couples TRBV12-3 or TRBV12-4 to TRBJ2-2, with D tentatively TRBD1 (6 bases). CDR3 length: 16 amino acids. Between the trimmed V and J ends, which lost 6 bases and 6 bases, there was a span of 20 bases. CDR3: CASSANRVGWAGELFF. CDR3 nucleotides: TGTGCCAGCAGCGCAAACAGGGTCGGTTGGGCCGGGGAGCTGTTTTTT.

The chain joins TRBV2 to TRBJ2-2; D gene uncertain. The length of the CDR3 is 12 residues. Germline CDR1 and CDR2: SNHLY and FYNNEI. The V and J ends lost 1 base and 8 bases respectively, with 5 bases between them. Here the CDR3 reads CASSEGVGELFF. CDR3 DNA: TGTGCCAGCAGTGAAGGGGTAGGGGAGCTGTTTTTT.